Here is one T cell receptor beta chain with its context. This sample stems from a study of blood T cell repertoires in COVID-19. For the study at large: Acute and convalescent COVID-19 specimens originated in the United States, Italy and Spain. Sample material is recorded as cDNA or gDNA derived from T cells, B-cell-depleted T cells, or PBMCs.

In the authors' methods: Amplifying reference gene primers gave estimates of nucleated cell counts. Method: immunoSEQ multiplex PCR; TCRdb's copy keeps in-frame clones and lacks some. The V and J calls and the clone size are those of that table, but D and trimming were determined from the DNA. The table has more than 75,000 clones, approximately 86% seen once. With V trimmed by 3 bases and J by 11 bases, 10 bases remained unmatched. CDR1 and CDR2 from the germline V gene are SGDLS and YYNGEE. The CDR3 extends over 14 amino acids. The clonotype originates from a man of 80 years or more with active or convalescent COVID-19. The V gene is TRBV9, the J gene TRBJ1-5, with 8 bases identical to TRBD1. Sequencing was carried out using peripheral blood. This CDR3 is CASSEGQAAGAQHF. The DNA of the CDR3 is TGTGCCAGCAGCGAGGGACAGGCGGCCGGTGCCCAGCATTTT.